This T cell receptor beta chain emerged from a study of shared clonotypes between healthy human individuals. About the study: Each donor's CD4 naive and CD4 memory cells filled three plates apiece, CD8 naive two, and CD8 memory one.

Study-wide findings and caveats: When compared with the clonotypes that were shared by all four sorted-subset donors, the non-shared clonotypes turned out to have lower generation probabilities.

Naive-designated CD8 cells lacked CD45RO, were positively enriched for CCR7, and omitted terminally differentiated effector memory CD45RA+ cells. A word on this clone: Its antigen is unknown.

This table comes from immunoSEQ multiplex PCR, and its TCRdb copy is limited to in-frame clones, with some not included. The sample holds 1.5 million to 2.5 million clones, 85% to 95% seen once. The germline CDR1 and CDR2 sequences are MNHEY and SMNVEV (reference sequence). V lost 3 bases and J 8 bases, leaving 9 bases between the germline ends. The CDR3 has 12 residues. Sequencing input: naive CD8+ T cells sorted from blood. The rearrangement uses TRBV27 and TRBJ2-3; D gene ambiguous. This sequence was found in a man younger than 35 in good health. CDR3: CASSFGSGTQYF. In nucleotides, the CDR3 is TGTGCCAGCAGTTTCGGAAGTGGTACGCAGTATTTT.